One and the same sample provided the 30 T cell receptor beta chains below, sequenced in a study of T-cell reconstitution after alpha-beta-depleted transplantation in children. TCRbeta library preparation incorporated unique molecular identifiers. From the PCR reads, TCRdb called clonotypes with MiXCR, one entry per CDR3 protein. Here the sample spans under 150,000 distinct CDR3 sequences, 8% to 10% being singletons. The sequencing used PBMCs, mostly from graft donor cells, collected 180 days after TCRalphabeta/CD19-depleted stem cell transplant. The receptors here all came from a girl under three years old who had a stem cell transplant for combined immunodeficiency, so the T cells may come from the graft donor.

The chain couples TRBV12-3 or TRBV12-4 to TRBJ2-1; 7 bases agree with TRBD2. V shed 5 bases, J shed 5 bases, and the junction held 9 bases outside the gene matches. This CDR3 has 15 residues. The CDR3 DNA reads as TGTGCCAGCAGTCTCTATACTAGCGTTAACAATGAGCAGTTCTTC. Translated: CASSLYTSVNNEQFF.

The table lists this clonotype with a few counts. This chain links TRBV10-3 with TRBJ2-1, with 8 bases identical to TRBD2. The CDR3 loop spans 15 amino acids. The J segment lost 2 bases and the V segment lost 3 bases, leaving 3 bases of the junction unmatched. CDR1 is ENHRY and CDR2 is SYGVKD in the germline V gene. The CDR3 nucleotides are TGTGCCATCAGTGATGTAGCGGGGACCTACAATGAGCAGTTCTTC. As protein: CAISDVAGTYNEQFF.

This clonotype showed up many times. This chain uses TRBV7-9 with TRBJ2-2, with D hard to call. V was pared by 1 base and J by 4 bases, with 13 bases between. This CDR3 has 16 residues. Germline CDR1 SEHNR, CDR2 FQNEAQ (reference sequence). The CDR3 DNA is TGTGCCAGCAGCTTAGATGTACTACCCAGCACCGGGGAGCTGTTTTTT. It codes for CASSLDVLPSTGELFF. The complete variable domain, with remaining parts taken from reference TRBV7-9 and TRBJ2-2, reads DTGVSQNPRHKITKRGQNVTFRCDPISEHNRLYWYRQTLGQGPEFLTYFQNEAQLEKSRLLSDRFSAERPKGSFSTLEIQRTEQGDSAMYLCASSLDVLPSTGELFFGEGSRLTVL.

This clonotype was picked up a small number of times. The chain recombines TRBV6-5 with TRBJ2-7; D is ambiguous. In germline, CDR1 is MNHEY, CDR2 SVGAGI. Trimming left V 3 bases short and J 3 bases short, with 6 bases between. The CDR3 sequence is 12 residues long. CDR3 nucleotides: TGTGCCAGCAGTTATTTCGGCTACGAGCAGTACTTC. Protein product: CASSYFGYEQYF.

The chain links TRBV7-8 to TRBJ2-7; D might be TRBD2 (5 bases). Trimming took off 4 bases at V and 6 bases at J, with 13 bases between the two ends. The CDR3 length is 13 residues. Germline V gives CDR1 SGHVS, CDR2 FQNEAQ. The DNA for the CDR3 is TGTGCCAGCAGCTCGCGACTACCGGTCGAGCAGTACTTC. It encodes CASSSRLPVEQYF.

This clonotype appeared a few times. The CDR3 nucleotides are TGTGCCGAGATGACAGGGGGCGCGGGAAATGAGCAGTTCTTC. Translation: CAEMTGGAGNEQFF. The chain couples TRBV24-1 to TRBJ2-1, with 10 bases aligning to TRBD1. V lost 12 bases to trimming and J lost 7 bases; unmatched junction nucleotides: 11. The CDR3 covers 14 residues. Germline-derived CDR1 and CDR2 are KGHDR and SFDVKD.

V gene TRBV18 combines with J gene TRBJ2-7; 8 bases match TRBD2. Germline V gives CDR1 KGHSH, CDR2 LQKENI. CDR3 length: 15 residues. Trimming took 5 bases from V and 1 from J; bases not matched to a gene: 7. CDR3 protein: CASSLSGGLSYEQYF. DNA of the CDR3: TGTGCCAGCTCATTAAGCGGGGGTTTATCCTACGAGCAGTACTTC.

This clonotype has more than one count but fewer than ten. The V and J genes are TRBV5-1 and TRBJ1-2; D is ambiguous. Trimming cost V 0 bases and J 1 base, with 19 bases left between them. CDR3 size: 18 residues. CDR1 is SGHRS, CDR2 YFSETQ, per germline. The CDR3 is CASSLGSGRTYDNYGYTF. The CDR3, as DNA: TGCGCCAGCAGCTTGGGCTCGGGAAGAACATATGATAACTATGGCTACACCTTC.

This clonotype turned up a few times. The CDR3, as DNA: TGTGCCAGCAGCCAGTCGGGACAGGGAGTCTACGAGCAGTACTTC. Encoded protein: CASSQSGQGVYEQYF. The V and J genes are TRBV12-3 or TRBV12-4 and TRBJ2-7; 9 bases align to TRBD1. With 6 bases clipped from V and 3 bases from J, the junction kept 9 bases outside the gene matches. This CDR3 is 15 amino acids long.

The chain recombines TRBV10-3 with TRBJ1-2; the D is unclear. The CDR3 runs 14 residues. Germline CDR1 and CDR2: ENHRY and SYGVKD. V dropped 6 bases and J dropped 3 bases, with 14 bases sitting between them. CDR3 DNA: TGTGCCATCAGCAGAATTGAACAGCACTATGGCTACACCTTC. Its translation is CAISRIEQHYGYTF.

Only a few counts were recorded for this clonotype. In DNA, the CDR3 is TGCAGTGCTAGGGCGGGACCATCCTACGAGCAGTACTTC. It codes for CSARAGPSYEQYF. The rearrangement uses TRBV20-1 and TRBJ2-7; weak D call: TRBD2 (6 bases). CDR1 and CDR2 from the germline V gene are DFQATT and SNEGSKA (reference sequence). Trimming took off 3 bases at V and 1 base at J, with 10 bases between the two ends. CDR3 length: 13 residues.

This clonotype turned up a few times. The chain combines TRBV18 with TRBJ2-7, with 9 bases that match TRBD1. CDR3 size: 15 residues. Germline V CDR1 and CDR2: KGHSH, LQKENI. V lost 4 bases, J lost 5 bases, and 9 bases stayed unmatched. CDR3 region: CASSLIPGTGNEQYF. CDR3 sequence (DNA): TGTGCCAGCTCACTGATCCCCGGGACAGGGAACGAGCAGTACTTC.

The V gene is TRBV5-4, the J gene TRBJ2-3, with D possibly being TRBD1 or TRBD2 (5 bases each). The ends were cut back, 1 base at V and 6 bases at J, with 9 bases in the middle. The CDR3 covers 13 residues. Germline CDR1 reads SGHNT; CDR2 reads YYREEE (reference sequence). The CDR3 nucleotides read TGTGCCAGCAGCTTGCAGGGCGGGGATACGCAGTATTTT. The encoded protein is CASSLQGGDTQYF.

The V gene is TRBV5-1, the J gene TRBJ2-1, with TRBD1 as a possible D gene (6 bases). The CDR3 covers 15 residues. The V gene lost 3 bases and the J gene lost 5 bases, with 15 bases spanning the gap. Per the germline V gene, CDR1 is SGHRS and CDR2 is YFSETQ. In DNA, the CDR3 is TGCGCCAGCAGCTCTTCCCCGGACAGAGACAATGAGCAGTTCTTC. Translation gives CASSSSPDRDNEQFF. Supplemented by reference TRBV5-1 and TRBJ2-1, the full variable domain reads KAGVTQTPRYLIKTRGQQVTLSCSPISGHRSVSWYQQTPGQGLQFLFEYFSETQRNKGNFPGRFSGRQFSNSRSEMNVSTLELGDSALYLCASSSSPDRDNEQFFGPGTRLTVL.

This clonotype appeared a few times. The chain combines TRBV11-2 with TRBJ1-5, with D possibly TRBD1 on 6 matching bases. The CDR3 extends over 18 amino acids. V was trimmed by 1 base and J by 0 bases, leaving 16 bases between them. CDR1 and CDR2 from the germline V gene are SGHAT and FQNNGV. CDR3 nucleotides: TGTGCCAGCAGCTTAGGGGTAGGGGGTAGGGGTAGCAATCAGCCCCAGCATTTT. It encodes CASSLGVGGRGSNQPQHF. Using reference TRBV11-2 and TRBJ1-5 for the parts outside the CDR3, the full variable domain is EAGVAQSPRYKIIEKRQSVAFWCNPISGHATLYWYQQILGQGPKLLIQFQNNGVVDDSQLPKDRFSAERLKGVDSTLKIQPAKLEDSAVYLCASSLGVGGRGSNQPQHFGDGTRLSIL.

In this sample, this clonotype turned up a few times. The chain employs TRBV20-1 and TRBJ1-4; D call uncertain. Trimming pared 6 bases from V and 8 bases from J, leaving 10 bases between. The length of the CDR3 is 11 residues. CDR1 is DFQATT and CDR2 is SNEGSKA in the germline V gene (reference sequence). CDR3 sequence: CSAPLGEKLFF. CDR3 DNA: TGCAGTGCCCCCCTTGGGGAAAAACTGTTTTTT.

This chain's CDR3 is CASSLRDAGPRTQYF. The CDR3, as DNA: TGTGCCAGCAGCTTAAGGGACGCAGGTCCTCGGACCCAGTACTTC. V gene TRBV7-8 combines with J gene TRBJ2-5; the D call may be TRBD1 or TRBD2 (5 bases each). Trimming removed 2 bases at V and 7 bases at J, with 17 bases between. CDR3 length equals 15 residues. Germline loops: CDR1 SGHVS, CDR2 FQNEAQ.

The chain joins TRBV6-2 or TRBV6-3 to TRBJ2-7; D unresolved. Trimming took off 6 bases at V and 2 bases at J, with 8 bases between the two ends. Germline values: CDR1 MNHEY, CDR2 SVGEGT. This CDR3 contains 12 residues. In DNA, the CDR3 is TGTGCCAGCAGAGGGTTCGCCTACGAGCAGTACTTC. It yields the protein CASRGFAYEQYF.

This clonotype was picked up a small number of times. The chain links TRBV6-5 to TRBJ2-3; D may be TRBD2 (7 bases). The CDR3 is 17 residues long. The germline V gene has CDR1 MNHEY and CDR2 SVGAGI. V was trimmed by 4 bases and J by 2 bases, leaving 19 bases between them. The CDR3 loop reads CASSFRGAAGFTDTQYF. The DNA of the CDR3 is TGTGCCAGCAGTTTCCGGGGGGCAGCTGGATTCACAGATACGCAGTATTTT.

The J gene is TRBJ2-5, the V gene TRBV29-1; D gene ambiguous. V dropped 2 bases and J dropped 1 base, with 8 bases sitting between them. The CDR3 sequence is 13 residues long. CDR1 is SQVTM and CDR2 is ANQGSEA in the germline V gene. Here the CDR3 reads CSVEKGPQETQYF. The CDR3 bases are TGCAGCGTTGAAAAGGGCCCCCAAGAGACCCAGTACTTC. Supplemented by reference TRBV29-1 and TRBJ2-5, the full variable domain reads SAVISQKPSRDICQRGTSLTIQCQVDSQVTMMFWYRQQPGQSLTLIATANQGSEATYESGFVIDKFPISRPNLTFSTLTVSNMSPEDSSIYLCSVEKGPQETQYFGPGTRLLVL.

This chain links TRBV5-1 with TRBJ2-3, with D perhaps TRBD1 or TRBD2 (5 bases each). Germline V gene lookup returns CDR1 SGHRS and CDR2 YFSETQ. Trimming pared 0 bases from V and 10 bases from J, leaving 12 bases between. The CDR3 has 13 amino acids. CDR3 sequence reads: CASSLGDRWAQYF. CDR3 sequence (DNA): TGCGCCAGCAGCTTGGGGGACCGGTGGGCGCAGTATTTT. Full variable domain (outside the CDR3, taken from reference TRBV5-1 and TRBJ2-3): KAGVTQTPRYLIKTRGQQVTLSCSPISGHRSVSWYQQTPGQGLQFLFEYFSETQRNKGNFPGRFSGRQFSNSRSEMNVSTLELGDSALYLCASSLGDRWAQYFGPGTRLTVL.

The chain employs TRBV7-2 and TRBJ2-2, with 10 bases identical to TRBD2. V gave up 2 bases and J gave up 8 bases; unmatched junction bases: 8. Germline assignment: CDR1 SGHTA and CDR2 FQGNSA. This CDR3 spans 16 amino acids. CDR3 nucleotide sequence: TGTGCCAGCAGCTTAACTGGACTAGCGGCGAATGGGGAGCTGTTTTTT. Protein product: CASSLTGLAANGELFF. The variable domain in full, completed from reference TRBV7-2 and TRBJ2-2, reads GAGVSQSPSNKVTEKGKDVELRCDPISGHTALYWYRQSLGQGLEFLIYFQGNSAPDKSGLPSDRFSAERTGGSVSTLTIQRTQQEDSAVYLCASSLTGLAANGELFFGEGSRLTVL.

This clonotype was seen a few times. The J gene is TRBJ1-6, the V gene TRBV6-1, with 7 positions matching TRBD1. Germline CDR1 and CDR2: MNHNS and SASEGT. CDR3 length equals 18 residues. The trim removed 6 bases at V and 6 bases at J, leaving 17 bases unmatched. CDR3 coding DNA: TGTGCCAGCAGCCTAAGGATGACAGGGTACGGTCTTAATTCACCCCTCCACTTT. Its translation: CASSLRMTGYGLNSPLHF.

This clonotype was detected ten times or more. The chain has TRBV21-1 and TRBJ2-3; TRBD2 is taken as the D call from the table, unchecked against the DNA. TRBV21-1 is designated a pseudogene. This CDR3 spans 16 amino acids. As DNA, the CDR3 is TGTGCCAGCAGCAAAGGGCTAGCGGAGACCACAGATACGCAGTATTTT. This codes for CASSKGLAETTDTQYF.

This clonotype appeared many times. The chain has TRBV10-3 and TRBJ2-1; D possibly matches TRBD1 or TRBD2 (5 bases each). CDR1 is ENHRY and CDR2 is SYGVKD in the germline V gene. The V end was cut by 1 base, the J end by 2 bases, with 12 bases between. The CDR3 has 16 amino acids. Written as DNA, the CDR3 is TGTGCCATCAGTGAGTGGGGACGAGCCACCTACAATGAGCAGTTCTTC. It yields the protein CAISEWGRATYNEQFF.

The rearrangement links TRBV28 to TRBJ1-4, with 8 bases that match TRBD1. With V trimmed by 4 bases and J by 8 bases, 6 bases remained unmatched. This CDR3 spans 14 amino acids. CDR1 MDHEN and CDR2 SYDVKM come from the germline V gene. The CDR3 region is CASSSGTGVEKLFF. CDR3 bases: TGTGCCAGCAGTTCCGGGACAGGTGTCGAAAAACTGTTTTTT.

CDR3 protein: CASSPEGLAVYNEQFF. The CDR3 nucleotides are TGTGCCAGCAGCCCCGAAGGACTAGCGGTTTACAATGAGCAGTTCTTC. The V call is TRBV7-3, the J call TRBJ2-1, with TRBD2 matching over 10 bases. With 5 bases clipped from V and 4 bases from J, the junction kept 8 bases outside the gene matches. Germline V gives CDR1 SGHTA, CDR2 FQGTGA. This CDR3 spans 16 amino acids.

The CDR3 sequence is CSASISALNTEAFF. The CDR3 DNA reads as TGCAGTGCTAGCATTTCGGCACTGAACACTGAAGCTTTCTTT. V gene TRBV20-1 combines with J gene TRBJ1-1; D unresolved. Deletions cut 3 bases from V and 0 bases from J, with 11 bases between. Per germline, CDR1 DFQATT and CDR2 SNEGSKA (reference sequence). The CDR3 length is 14 residues.

This clonotype was observed many times. The gene calls are TRBV10-3 and TRBJ2-1; a possible D gene is TRBD2 (7 bases). The CDR3 has 16 residues. Germline V CDR1 and CDR2: ENHRY, SYGVKD. Trimming cost V 5 bases and J 5 bases, with 19 bases left between them. DNA of the CDR3: TGTGCCATCAGTCCCATTCTGGCGGGGGCCGACAATGAGCAGTTCTTC. Protein product: CAISPILAGADNEQFF.

The gene calls are TRBV29-1 and TRBJ1-2; D gene uncertain. V lost 1 base to trimming and J lost 4 bases, with 13 bases between them. The CDR3 is made up of 14 amino acids. Germline V gene lookup returns CDR1 SQVTM and CDR2 ANQGSEA. The CDR3 region has the DNA TGCAGCGTTGAAGCCGGGGTGGACCGCTATGGCTACACCTTC. Its protein product is CSVEAGVDRYGYTF.